The sequence of this TCR beta chain was determined in a study of CD8+ T cells in alopecia areata (dated 2018 in TCRdb). Looking at the study overall: The treated patients took part in an open-label pilot trial in which moderate-to-severe alopecia areata was treated with oral tofacitinib at 5 to 10 mg twice daily. Patients received tofacitinib for 6 to 18 months and were then followed off drug for 6 months to check for delayed response and recurrence. Disease severity in treated patients was measured with the SALT score, which quantifies the percentage of affected scalp surface area. In both human patients and the C3H/HeJ mouse model, the study applied high-throughput TCRbeta sequencing to look at T cell clonal expansion in alopecia areata. Human TCRbeta sequencing covered scalp tissue and sorted CD4+ and CD8+ peripheral blood T cells from patchy and totalis/universalis alopecia areata patients and healthy controls. Biopsies were taken from tofacitinib-treated patients at baseline and at 4 and 24 weeks of treatment, and a later scalp biopsy was taken in several of the tofacitinib-treated patients. Scalp clonality was compared across normal scalp (n=4), patchy alopecia areata scalp (n=8), and alopecia totalis/universalis scalp (n=8). The RNA source kit depended on sample type: the PAXgene miRNA kit for fixed scalp, the miRNeasy kit for PBMCs, and the RNeasy kit for mouse skin. immunoSEQ multiplex PCR using 35 Vbeta forward primers and 13 Jbeta reverse primers was used to amplify TCRbeta CDR3 regions. General findings and caveats noted by the study authors: Tofacitinib significantly decreased scalp clonality and the number of expanded CD8+ clones among the top 100 scalp clones. TCR sequences shared between patients were less clear than in mice, possibly partly because of HLA diversity in the patient population. The treated cohort was small, with a single nonresponder, so links between baseline CD8+ expansion and response need larger studies. Lesional scalp, especially in alopecia totalis/universalis, showed higher clonality and more expanded CD8+ clones than normal scalp, suggesting antigenic drive. Unlike mouse skin, where gammadelta T cells dominate, normal human skin contains resident alphabeta T cells that get sequenced too, which complicates analysis of the scalp TCR repertoire. During tofacitinib treatment, many expanded lesional clones stuck around in both scalp and blood, and this persistence may partly explain why relapse happens after treatment is stopped.

Concerning this clone: There is no known antigen for this receptor. Base qualities are not recorded, but no much larger clone differs from it by a single base.

The intended sense of this specimen's treatment or condition label: oral pan-JAK inhibitor, 5-10 mg twice daily. Lesional scalp punch biopsies and peripheral blood were obtained from alopecia areata patients. PBMCs were isolated by density centrifugation and stained for CD3, CD4 and CD8, after which CD4+ and CD8+ T cells were sorted on a FACSAria. V has 4 bases trimmed and J has 4 bases trimmed; junction bases matching no gene number 9. Based on the germline V gene, the CDR1 and CDR2 sequences are SQVTM and ANQGSEA. The CDR3, from cysteine to phenylalanine, totals 15 residues. Solely the CDR3 DNA is kept, with 45 bases framed from the first base. Library preparation employed the immunoSEQ multiplex PCR assay. RNA was extracted from all samples and reverse transcribed into cDNA, which served as template for TCR sequencing. SuperScript III was used for first-strand cDNA synthesis, primed with a 2:1 mix of oligo-dT and random hexamers. A synthetic immune receptor repertoire was used to assess amplification bias, and residual bias was removed computationally. The authors processed their data as follows. Raw reads were preprocessed to remove errors, and CDR3 was defined by IMGT conventions from the conserved cysteine to phenylalanine. To get clonality, Shannon entropy was normalized by log2 of the number of productive unique TCRs and the result was subtracted from 1. Whether scalp clones were CD4 or CD8 was inferred by matching scalp TCRbeta sequences against CD4 and CD8 repertoires sorted from blood. TCRdb took over this immuneACCESS table, retaining in-frame rearrangements with V and J assigned. Such tables are incomplete; in checked studies, under half of the missing clones stem from an unresolved V gene, and the remainder is unexplained. V and J calls and clone size are as listed in that table; D and trimming were resolved from the DNA. This sample is represented by about 100,000 clones; 60% of them were singletons. Together, the top ten hold 15% to 20% of the sample.

Here the sequenced sample was CD8+ T cells sorted from blood, taken between weeks 55 and 65, from a patient treated with tofacitinib. The chain is made from TRBV29-1 and TRBJ1-4; 7 nucleotides in the junction match TRBD1. This receptor was obtained from a human donor with alopecia areata. The CDR3 corresponds to CSVAGRGPSNEKLFF. The nucleotides are TGCAGCGTTGCTGGAAGGGGGCCTAGTAATGAAAAACTGTTTTTT.